This T cell receptor (beta chain) comes out of a study of OX40 agonist ivuxolimab in advanced cancers. Repertoires were generated with immunoSEQ multiplex PCR, while TCRdb's copy carries only in-frame clones and drops some. The table shows more than 40,000 clones, with 70% to 90% occurring only once. The germline V gene has CDR1 SEHNR and CDR2 FQNEAQ (reference sequence). The CDR3 sequence is 19 residues long. Trimming pared 1 base from V and 0 bases from J, leaving 16 bases between. V usage is TRBV7-9 and J usage is TRBJ2-6, with D unclear. The sequencing here drew on CD4+ or CD8+ T cells sorted from blood, taken in a trial of the OX40 agonist ivuxolimab. The clonotype comes from an adult with an advanced solid tumor such as melanoma, head and neck, liver or kidney cancer. CDR3 in DNA: TGTGCCAGCAGCTTAGAAGTATTGGGGATTATCTCTGGGGCCAACGTCCTGACTTTC. Its translation is CASSLEVLGIISGANVLTF.